The next 4 T cell receptor beta chains were all read from a single sample in a study of blood T cell repertoires in COVID-19 (TCRdb year 2020). Library prep was done by the immunoSEQ multiplex PCR assay. TCRdb re-hosts the immuneACCESS table, in-frame sequences only. Its copies lack some clones; in the studies checked, an unresolved V gene accounts for under half of them, and the cause for the rest is not known. In all, the sample holds 140,000 to 150,000 clones, and over 80% of those were seen once. Roughly 8.7% of the sample belongs to the ten largest clones. Sequenced sample: peripheral blood. The receptors were gathered from a man younger than 45 with COVID-19, enrolled during active disease.

This clone was seen a handful of times. CDR3 in DNA: TGTGCCAGTAGTATCGTCGGGACAGAGGATCAGCCCCAGCATTTT. Encoded protein: CASSIVGTEDQPQHF. The chain is built from TRBV19 and TRBJ1-5, with 7 bases fitting TRBD1. The CDR3 runs 15 residues. J gave up 5 bases and V 3 bases, and 7 bases lay outside the gene matches. From germline, CDR1 is LNHDA and CDR2 SQIVND (reference sequence). The full variable domain, completed using reference TRBV19 and TRBJ1-5, is DGGITQSPKYLFRKEGQNVTLSCEQNLNHDAMYWYRQDPGQGLRLIYYSQIVNDFQKGDIAEGYSVSREKKESFPLTVTSAQKNPTAFYLCASSIVGTEDQPQHFGDGTRLSIL.

V is TRBV14 and J is TRBJ2-7; no clear D gene. The length of the CDR3 is 13 residues. V was pared by 2 bases and J by 5 bases, with 10 bases between. Germline values: CDR1 SGHDN, CDR2 FVKESK. CDR3: CASSQFIQDEQYF. CDR3 nucleotide sequence: TGTGCCAGCAGCCAATTTATCCAGGACGAGCAGTACTTC. Drawing the rest from reference TRBV14 and TRBJ2-7, the complete variable domain is EAGVTQFPSHSVIEKGQTVTLRCDPISGHDNLYWYRRVMGKEIKFLLHFVKESKQDESGMPNNRFLAERTGGTYSTLKVQPAELEDSGVYFCASSQFIQDEQYFGPGTRLTVT.

This clone was observed a few times. The chain joins TRBV21-1 to TRBJ1-5. TRBV21-1 is a pseudogene segment. The CDR3 is made up of 15 amino acids. The CDR3 DNA reads TGTGCCAGCAGCTTGACCTACGAGGGTGGTCAGCCCCAGCATTTT. Amino acids: CASSLTYEGGQPQHF.

The chain employs TRBV10-3 and TRBJ2-7, with 8 positions matching TRBD1. Germline lookup yields CDR1 ENHRY and CDR2 SYGVKD. The CDR3 is 14 amino acids. Trimming at V came to 10 bases and at J to 3 bases, leaving 11 bases not matched to a gene. CDR3 coding DNA: TGTGCCAGCCTCCCCGGCACAGGGGGCTACGAGCAGTACTTC. Its protein product is CASLPGTGGYEQYF.